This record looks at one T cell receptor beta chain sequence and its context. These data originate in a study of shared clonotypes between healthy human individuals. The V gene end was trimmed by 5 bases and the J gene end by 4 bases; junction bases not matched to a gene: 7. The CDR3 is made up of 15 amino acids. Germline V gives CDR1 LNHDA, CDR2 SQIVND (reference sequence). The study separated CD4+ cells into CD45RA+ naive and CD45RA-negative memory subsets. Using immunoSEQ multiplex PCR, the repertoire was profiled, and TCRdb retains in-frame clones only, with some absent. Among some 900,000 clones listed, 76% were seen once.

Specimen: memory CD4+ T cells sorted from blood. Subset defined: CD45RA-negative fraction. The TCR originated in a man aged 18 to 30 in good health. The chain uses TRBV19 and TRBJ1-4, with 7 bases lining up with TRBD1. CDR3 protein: CASSPQGQVNEKLFF. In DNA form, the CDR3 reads TGTGCCAGTAGTCCCCAAGGACAGGTTAATGAAAAACTGTTTTTT.